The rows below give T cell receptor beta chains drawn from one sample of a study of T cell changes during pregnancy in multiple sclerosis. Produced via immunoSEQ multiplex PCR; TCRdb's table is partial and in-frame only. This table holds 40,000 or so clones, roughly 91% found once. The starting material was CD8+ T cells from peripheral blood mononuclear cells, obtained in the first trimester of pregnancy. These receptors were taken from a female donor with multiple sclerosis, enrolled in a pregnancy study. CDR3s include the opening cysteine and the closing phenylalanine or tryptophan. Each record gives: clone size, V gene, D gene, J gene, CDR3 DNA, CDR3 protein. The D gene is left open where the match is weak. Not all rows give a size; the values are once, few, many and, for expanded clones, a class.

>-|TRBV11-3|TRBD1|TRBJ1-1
TGTGCCAGCAGCTCCGGACAGGGTAGCATGAACACTGAAGCTTTCTTT
CASSSGQGSMNTEAFF
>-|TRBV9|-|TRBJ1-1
TGTGCCAGCAGCGTCAACGGAGGTTTGGCTTTCTTT
CASSVNGGLAFF
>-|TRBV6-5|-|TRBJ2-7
TGTGCCAGCAGTCGGACAGTCACCGCCTACGAGCAGTACTTC
CASSRTVTAYEQYF
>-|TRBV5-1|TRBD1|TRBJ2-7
TGCGCCAGCAGCTTAGTGACAGGGGGTTTCTATTTCTACGAGCAGTACTTC
CASSLVTGGFYFYEQYF
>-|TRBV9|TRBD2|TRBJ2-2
TGTGCCAGCAGCGTAGTGGCGGGGGGGTCCGCGAACACCGGGGAGCTGTTTTTT
CASSVVAGGSANTGELFF
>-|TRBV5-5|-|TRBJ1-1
TGTGCCAGCAGGCAGACAGGCCAGACTGAAGCTTTCTTT
CASRQTGQTEAFF
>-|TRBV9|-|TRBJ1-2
TGTGCCAGCAGAGGTTCCATAGCAGGGATTAACTATGGCTACACCTTC
CASRGSIAGINYGYTF
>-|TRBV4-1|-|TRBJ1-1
TGCGCCAGCAGCCAAGATGCAACAGCTTACACTGAAGCTTTCTTT
CASSQDATAYTEAFF
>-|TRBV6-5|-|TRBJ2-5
TGTGCCAGCAGTTCGGACATGCCTAGGGGGACCCAGTACTTC
CASSSDMPRGTQYF
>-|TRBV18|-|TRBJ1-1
TGTGCCAGCTCACCACCCGAGACTGAAGCTTTCTTT
CASSPPETEAFF
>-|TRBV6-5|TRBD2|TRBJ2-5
TGTGCCAGCAGTCGGACTAGCCAGGCGCAGTACTTC
CASSRTSQAQYF
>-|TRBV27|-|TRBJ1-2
TGTGCCAGCAGCACAACAGGGTTTGGCTATGGCTACACCTTC
CASSTTGFGYGYTF
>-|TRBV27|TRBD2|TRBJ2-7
TGTGCCAGCAGTTTTGGGACTAGCGGTTACGAGCAGTACTTC
CASSFGTSGYEQYF
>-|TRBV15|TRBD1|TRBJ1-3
TGTGCCACCAGCAGAGGGGACCGGGACAGGGATGGAAACACCATATATTTT
CATSRGDRDRDGNTIYF
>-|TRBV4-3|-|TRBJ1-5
TGCGCCAGCAGCCAAGATTGGCAGGCCAATCAGCCCCAGCATTTT
CASSQDWQANQPQHF
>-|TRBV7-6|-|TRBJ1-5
TGTGCCAGCAGCTTAGCGCGGACAACACGACTCCATCAGCCCCAGCATTTT
CASSLARTTRLHQPQHF
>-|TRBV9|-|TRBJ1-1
TGTGCCAGCAGCCAGAATACAGGGATAACTGAAGCTTTCTTT
CASSQNTGITEAFF
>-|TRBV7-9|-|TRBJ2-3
TGTGCCAGCAGCTCCGCTAAGCACGCAGATACGCAGTATTTT
CASSSAKHADTQYF
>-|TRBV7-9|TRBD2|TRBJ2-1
TGTGCCAGCAGCTTGCCCCTAGCGGGAGTTAAGAATGAGCAGTTCTTC
CASSLPLAGVKNEQFF
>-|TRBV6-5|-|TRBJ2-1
TGTGCCAGCAGTTACACCGGGGTTTCTGGGCAGTTCTTC
CASSYTGVSGQFF
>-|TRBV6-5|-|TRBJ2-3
TGTGCCTCCGGCACAGATACGCAGTATTTT
CASGTDTQYF
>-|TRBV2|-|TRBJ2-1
TGTGCCAGCAGCTGGACATCCTCCTACAATGAGCAGTTCTTC
CASSWTSSYNEQFF
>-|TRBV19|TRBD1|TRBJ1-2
TGTGCCAGTGGGTTTCAGGGACAGGCCTATGGCTACACCTTC
CASGFQGQAYGYTF
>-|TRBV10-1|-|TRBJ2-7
TGCGCCAGCAGTGAACGACAGGCCCCCTCCTACGAGCAGTACTTC
CASSERQAPSYEQYF
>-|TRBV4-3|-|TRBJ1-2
TGCGCCAGCAGCCTTTGGGAGGGGAGCAACTATGGCTACACCTTC
CASSLWEGSNYGYTF
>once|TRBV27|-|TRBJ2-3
TGTGCCAGCAGTTCGAGGAGACAGTACACAGATACGCAGTATTTT
CASSSRRQYTDTQYF
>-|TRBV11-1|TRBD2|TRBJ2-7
TGTGCCAGCAGCGTCGCTAGCGGGTACTCCTACGAGCAGTACTTC
CASSVASGYSYEQYF
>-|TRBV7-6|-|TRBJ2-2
TGTGCCAGCAGCCCCGGTTGGGAGCCGACCGGGGAGCTGTTTTTT
CASSPGWEPTGELFF
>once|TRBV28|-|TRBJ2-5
TGTGCCAGCAGTTTACACAGAAACCAGGAGACCCAGTACTTC
CASSLHRNQETQYF
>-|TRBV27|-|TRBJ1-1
TGTGCCAGCAGTTTATCAGGGGTTGAAGCTTTCTTT
CASSLSGVEAFF
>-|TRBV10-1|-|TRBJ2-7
TGCGCCAGCAGTGAACACCCTTCCTACGAGCAGTACTTC
CASSEHPSYEQYF
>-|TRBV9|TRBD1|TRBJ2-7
TGTGCCAGCAGCGGTAGGGACAGGGGGCTTGACGAGCAGTACTTC
CASSGRDRGLDEQYF
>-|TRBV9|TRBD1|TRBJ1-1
TGTGCCAGCAGCGCGAGACATCTATACTCGGGACAGGAGGCTTTCTTT
CASSARHLYSGQEAFF
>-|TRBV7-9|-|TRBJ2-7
TGTGCCAGCAGCTTCTACGGTTACGAGCAGTACTTC
CASSFYGYEQYF
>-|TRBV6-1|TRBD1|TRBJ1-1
TGTGCCAGCAGTGTTAGGACAGGAACGAACACTGAAGCTTTCTTT
CASSVRTGTNTEAFF
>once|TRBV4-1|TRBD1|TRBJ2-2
TGCGCCAGCAGCTTTGGACAGGGGGCCGGGGAGCTGTTTTTT
CASSFGQGAGELFF
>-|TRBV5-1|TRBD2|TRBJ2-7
TGCGCCAGCAGCGGCGACCGGGGGGGGTGGTCCTACGAGCAGTACTTC
CASSGDRGGWSYEQYF